This paragraph reports one T cell receptor beta chain. The antigen is unknown. The CDR3 covers 14 residues. V was pared by 6 bases and J by 5 bases, with 17 bases between. The data originate from a study of T-cell memory formation after mild COVID-19. Study findings and constraints: Unconfirmed was the SARS-CoV-2 specificity of second-wave clones that peaked on day 37. Cross-reactive memory appears to have joined, as suggested by some responding clones showing up in pre-infection memory. For contracting clones, CD4+ ones sat mainly in CM and EM, CD8+ in EMRA. A balance of CD4 and CD8 characterized clones contracting day 15 to 85, whereas later expanders leaned CD4+.

A single record per CDR3 protein comes from TCRdb applying MiXCR to the 5' RACE reads. The sample carries approximately 290,000 distinct CDR3 sequences, approximately 19% recorded once. The source material was PBMCs or a T cell subset sorted from them (not recorded which). The rearrangement uses TRBV12-3 or TRBV12-4 and TRBJ2-7; D ambiguous. This clonotype originated in a young man who had mild COVID-19 (a few samples of this study predate the infection). Cell type and time point are not known. The CDR3 coding sequence is TGTGCCAGCAGCTCCCTTGGTAACGCACACGAGCAGTACTTC. It codes for CASSSLGNAHEQYF.